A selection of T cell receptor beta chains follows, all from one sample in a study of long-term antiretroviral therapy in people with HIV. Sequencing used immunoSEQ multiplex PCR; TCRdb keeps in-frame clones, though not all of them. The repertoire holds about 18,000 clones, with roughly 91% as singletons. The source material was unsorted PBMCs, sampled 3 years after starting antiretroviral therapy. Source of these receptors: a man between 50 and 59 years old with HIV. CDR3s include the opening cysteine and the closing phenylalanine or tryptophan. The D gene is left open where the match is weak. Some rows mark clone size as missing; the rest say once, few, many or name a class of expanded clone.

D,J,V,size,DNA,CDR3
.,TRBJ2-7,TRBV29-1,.,TGCAGCGTTGAACCTATTACCCAGACAGGCTACGAGCAGTACTTC,CSVEPITQTGYEQYF
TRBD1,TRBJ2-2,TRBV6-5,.,TGTGCCAGCAGTTTAGGACAGGGTCTCGGGGAGCTGTTTTTT,CASSLGQGLGELFF
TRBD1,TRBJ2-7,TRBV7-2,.,TGTGCCAGCTCGAAGGACAGGTGGAGCGAGCAGTACTTC,CASSKDRWSEQYF
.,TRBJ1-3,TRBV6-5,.,TGTGCCAGCAGTTACGGAGGGCCTGGAAACACCATATATTTT,CASSYGGPGNTIYF
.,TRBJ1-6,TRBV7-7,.,TGTGCCATCCTTCTCCCCCAGGCAGCACCCCTCCACTTT,CAILLPQAAPLHF
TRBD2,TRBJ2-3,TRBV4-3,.,TGCGCCAGCAGCCGAGTAGCGGGGGGCACAGATACGCAGTATTTT,CASSRVAGGTDTQYF
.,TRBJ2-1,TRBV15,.,TGTGCCACCAGCAGCCTCCGGGGCCTCAATGAGCAGTTCTTC,CATSSLRGLNEQFF
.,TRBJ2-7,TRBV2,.,TGTGCCAGCAGTGAGGAGGGGGCAGCCTACGAGCAGTACTTC,CASSEEGAAYEQYF
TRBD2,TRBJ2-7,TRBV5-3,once,TGTGCCAGAAGCCCCCGGGGGGGAGCCATCTACGAGCAGTACTTC,CARSPRGGAIYEQYF
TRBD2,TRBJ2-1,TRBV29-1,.,TGCAGCGCCCTAGCGGGGCAACGTGAGCAGTTCTTC,CSALAGQREQFF
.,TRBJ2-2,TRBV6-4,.,TGTGCCAGCAGTGACAGGGGCACCGGGGAGCTGTTTTTT,CASSDRGTGELFF
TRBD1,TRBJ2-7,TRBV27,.,TGTGCCAGCAGTTCATGGACAGGCCACTACGAGCAGTACTTC,CASSSWTGHYEQYF
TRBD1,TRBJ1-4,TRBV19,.,TGTGCCAGTATGCCGGGACAGGGGTATCTTACTAATGAAAAACTGTTTTTT,CASMPGQGYLTNEKLFF
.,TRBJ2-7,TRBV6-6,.,TGTGCCAGCATTCGAGAGGGGGGCGCGTTTGTTCACGAGCAGTACTTC,CASIREGGAFVHEQYF
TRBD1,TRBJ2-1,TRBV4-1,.,TGCGCCAGCAGCCTGTCGTATGACAGGGGGAATGAGCAGTTCTTC,CASSLSYDRGNEQFF
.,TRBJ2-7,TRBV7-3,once,TGTGCCAGCAGCCCCGGGACGGGCCCCTACGAGCAGTACTTC,CASSPGTGPYEQYF
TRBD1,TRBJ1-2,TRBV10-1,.,TGCGCCAGCGGAACCACCGGGACAGGGGGAATCTTCGACCTCTATGGCTACACCTTC,CASGTTGTGGIFDLYGYTF
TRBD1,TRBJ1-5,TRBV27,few,TGTGCCAGCAGATCAGGGGGGAGCAATCAGCCCCAGCATTTT,CASRSGGSNQPQHF
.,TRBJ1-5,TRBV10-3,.,TGTGCCATCAGTGAGACAGGGTCGGGCAATCAGCCCCAGCATTTT,CAISETGSGNQPQHF
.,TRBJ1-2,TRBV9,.,TGTGCCAGCAGCCCCATAGGGGATTATGGCTACACCTTC,CASSPIGDYGYTF